The source of this T cell receptor (beta chain) is a study of CD8+ T cells in alopecia areata. Study-level information: Recipients were approximately 7-10-week-old female C3H/HeJ mice grafted with skin from roughly 6-13-month-old C3H/HeJ donors with spontaneous alopecia. Study results and limitations: Scalp sequencing captures resident alphabeta T cells of normal skin too. Relative to mice, TCR sharing across patients was less clear, a difference possibly HLA-related.

This clone was found a few times. The antigen is unknown. The gene symbols are mouse symbols. The read ends 4 residues early relative to the CDR3; the germline J gene fills the gap. After pooling, cutaneous lymph node cells were sorted with CD4, CD8alpha, NKG2D, NKG2ACE and other markers. Reverse transcription of extracted RNA yielded cDNA, which provided the sequencing template. Some clones are missing from TCRdb's copy, which holds only in-frame ones; the method was immunoSEQ multiplex PCR. This sample shows around 300,000 clones and no singletons; roughly 1.2% rests with the ten largest. The CDR3 runs to 14 residues. Per germline, CDR1 GKSSPN and CDR2 SITVG. The V end was cut by 0 bases, the J end by 3 bases, with 8 bases between.

The rearrangement joins TRBV31 to TRBJ2-2, with D uncertain. This clonotype was sampled from a C3H/HeJ mouse with alopecia areata. Strain MHC haplotype: H2-k. The specimen sequenced was CD4+ T cells sorted from a lymph node. The CDR3 spells CAWSLVGDTGQLYF. Incomplete CDR3 DNA: TGTGCCTGGAGTCTAGTGGGTGACACCGGG. Looking up the rest from reference TRBV31 and TRBJ2-2 gives the full variable domain: AQTIHQWPVAEIKAVGSPLSLGCTIKGKSSPNLYWYWQATGGTLQQLFYSITVGQVESVVQLNLSASRPKDDQFILSTEKLLLSHSGFYLCAWSLVGDTGQLYFGEGSKLTVL.